The table lists the clone carrying this T cell receptor (beta chain) with many counts. Amplification of ligated cDNA took four PCR rounds with SP2 and nested alpha and beta constant primers. For blood and skin samples, reverse transcription used TCR alpha and beta constant primers. TCRdb called the 5' RACE reads again in MiXCR, with one record for every CDR3 protein. The profile shows about 56,000 distinct CDR3 sequences, 7.6% of them singletons. An oligonucleotide containing a UMI was ligated to the 3' end of TCR cDNA. RNA was extracted from 2 to 3 ml of whole blood of healthy adults. Reverse transcription used DNase-treated unsorted total RNA, aiming for about 1 to 1,100 ng. The CDR3 spans 11 residues. After removal of 7 bases from V and 5 bases from J, the junction contained 5 bases not matched to a gene. Per germline, CDR1 DFQATT and CDR2 SNEGSKA (reference sequence). This sample stems from a study of naive and memory T cell subsets.

J is TRBJ2-7 and V is TRBV20-1, with 7 bases lining up with TRBD1. The receptor was isolated from a female donor in good health. The CDR3 bases are TGCAGTGGTACAGGGGTAGACGAGCAGTACTTC. Residues: CSGTGVDEQYF.